This TCR beta chain came from a study of CD8 T cells in Susac syndrome (dated by TCRdb to 2018 to 2020). Regarding the complete study: Repertoire sequencing was used to test whether CD8+ T cell activation and differentiation in Susac syndrome was antigen driven. The study compared CD8+ T cell repertoire clonality among 12 healthy donors, roughly 14 Susac syndrome patients and fewer than 19 multiple sclerosis patients.

Turning to this clonotype: Its antigen is currently not known. No quality values exist for individual bases; no much larger clone is one base distant.

Peripheral blood CD8+ and CD4+ T cells from healthy donors, Susac syndrome patients and multiple sclerosis patients were profiled using high-throughput TCR beta sequencing. Treatment-naive patients with stable or active relapsing-remitting disease fulfilling revised McDonald criteria were used as multiple sclerosis controls. CD8+ TEMRA cells were enriched by FACS, while bulk CD8+ and CD4+ T cells were purified by magnetic negative isolation. Blood was collected in EDTA tubes and processed within 24 hours, with PBMCs isolated through density gradient centrifugation. PBMCs intended for TCR sequencing were cryopreserved in liquid nitrogen and thawed later in a water bath at 37 degrees C. The sorted or isolated CD4+, CD8+ and CD8+ TEMRA cells reached a purity of at least 90%. RNA was extracted using the RNeasy kit, and roughly 0.5 to 1 microgram was reverse transcribed with random hexamers. The immunoSEQ multiplex PCR assay, covering 54 Vbeta and 13 Jbeta segments, was used to amplify TCR beta CDR3 regions. Bias from PCR amplification was corrected by using a synthetic template baseline for primer optimization and for computational correction. The authors' analysis ran thus. Reads were assigned to V, D and J genes according to IMGT and analyzed in immunoSEQ Analyzer, with only productive sequences retained. Clonality was computed as one minus Shannon entropy normalized by log2 of the number of productive unique sequences. For each patient and control, public and private clones were evaluated within the 100 most prevalent clones. Clones were defined as Susac-specific when absent from the healthy and MS cohorts, from over 950 published viral clones and from other ImmuneACCESS disease sequences. The public sequencing data were trimmed at Q25 with fastp and processed into clonotypes with MiXCR by TCRdb, which kept only in-frame beta chains. Rows matching on CDR3 protein sequence are summarized as one entry with the most common DNA and genes. Clone size and V and J calls follow TCRdb, not the original study. Here the sample has 150,000 or so distinct CDR3 sequences; about 94% occur a single time. The leading ten clones occupy 0.2% to 0.25% of the sample.

From its cysteine to its phenylalanine, the CDR3 spans 16 amino acids. Left in the record is the CDR3 DNA by itself, 48 bases read in frame from the first base. Trimming accounts for 3 bases at V and 1 base at J, while the number of junction bases matched to no gene is 3. For CDR1 and CDR2, the germline V gene lists SGHRS and YFSETQ. Beyond this particular receptor, the publication reports: The number of individuals in the TCR sequencing and HLA analysis was acknowledged as relatively small.

The TCR originated in a human donor with multiple sclerosis. The rearranged segments are TRBV5-1 and TRBJ2-2, with 10 junctional bases fitting TRBD2. Sample: CD8+ T cells from PBMCs. Read as DNA, the sequence is TGCGCCAGCAGCTCCCGACTAGCGGGGAACACCGGGGAGCTGTTTTTT. This is translated as CASSSRLAGNTGELFF.